The rows below give T cell receptor beta chains drawn from one sample of a study of blood T cell repertoires in COVID-19. Produced via immunoSEQ multiplex PCR; TCRdb's table is partial and in-frame only. The data contain 20,000 to 30,000 clones, roughly 84% of them seen just once; the ten biggest clones take up 30% to 40%. Sequencing input: peripheral blood. The receptor source for this set is a human donor in a cohort sampled during active COVID-19. CDR3s include the opening cysteine and the closing phenylalanine or tryptophan. D genes are given only for firm matches. The size of a clone is reported for some rows only, either as once, few or many, or as a class for expanded clones.

-	TRBJ2-7	-	TRBV20-1	TGCAGTGCTAGTCGGGCGGGCAGCTCCTACGAGCAGTACTTC	CSASRAGSSYEQYF
TRBD2	TRBJ2-1	-	TRBV6-2/TRBV6-3	TGTGCCAGCAGTTACTATGCCGGCGGGAGGGCCAACAATGAGCAGTTCTTC	CASSYYAGGRANNEQFF
-	TRBJ2-7	-	TRBV5-5	TGTGCCAGCAGCTTGTCGCAGGGGCCCTACGAGCAGTACTTC	CASSLSQGPYEQYF
-	TRBJ1-2	-	TRBV7-2	TGTGCCAGCAGCCAGGGCGCGAACTATGGCTACACCTTC	CASSQGANYGYTF
TRBD2	TRBJ2-1	-	TRBV4-2	TGTGCCAGCAGCCCGACTAGCGGGGGGGCTCGCGGGAACAATGAGCAGTTCTTC	CASSPTSGGARGNNEQFF
-	TRBJ2-3	-	TRBV4-3	TGCGCCAGCAGCCAGTCCCCGGACTCGTCCTTGAATACGCAGTATTTT	CASSQSPDSSLNTQYF
TRBD2	TRBJ2-1	-	TRBV9	TGTGCCAGCAGCTCCCGACTAGCGGGAGGGCCTAGGGCCCCCTACAATGAGCAGTTCTTC	CASSSRLAGGPRAPYNEQFF
-	TRBJ2-7	-	TRBV18	TGTGCCAGCTCACCACAGGATGGGAGCTCCTACGAGCAGTACTTC	CASSPQDGSSYEQYF
TRBD1	TRBJ2-7	-	TRBV4-1	TGCGCCAGCAGCCGCCGGGACAGGGAAGCGCGGGAGCAGTACTTC	CASSRRDREAREQYF
-	TRBJ1-1	once	TRBV7-8	TGTGCCAGCAGCTTAATGATAGGACAGAACACTGAAGCTTTCTTT	CASSLMIGQNTEAFF
-	TRBJ1-1	once	TRBV30	TGTGTGGTGGAGAGGGGGGGCACTGAAGCTTTCTTT	CVVERGGTEAFF
TRBD2	TRBJ2-5	once	TRBV20-1	TGCAGTGCTAGTCGTTCGAGCGGGGGTAGGGAGACCCAGTACTTC	CSASRSSGGRETQYF
TRBD2	TRBJ2-7	-	TRBV3-1/TRBV3-2	TGTGCCAGCAGCCAAGATTTCGGGGGAAGCGGGAACCACGAGCAGTACTTC	CASSQDFGGSGNHEQYF
-	TRBJ2-7	-	TRBV9	TGTGCCAGCAGCGTAGATCCGGGTTCCTACGAGCAGTACTTC	CASSVDPGSYEQYF
-	TRBJ2-1	-	TRBV3-1/TRBV3-2	TGTGCCAGCAGCCCCGGTAGGGCGGGCGAGCAGTTCTTC	CASSPGRAGEQFF
TRBD2	TRBJ2-1	-	TRBV6-1	TGTGCCAGCAGTGCTCTAGCGGGAATGGGTATAAATGAGCAGTTCTTC	CASSALAGMGINEQFF
TRBD1	TRBJ2-2	-	TRBV11-3	TGTGCCAGCAGCGCCCGGGACAGGGGCACCGGGGAGCTGTTTTTT	CASSARDRGTGELFF
TRBD2	TRBJ2-6	-	TRBV30	TGTGCCTGGAGTCCCGCGGGAGGGGGCTTTGGGGCCAACGTCCTGACTTTC	CAWSPAGGGFGANVLTF
-	TRBJ2-2	-	TRBV11-2	TGTGCCAGCAGCTATACGAACACCGGGGAGCTGTTTTTT	CASSYTNTGELFF
-	TRBJ2-5	-	TRBV19	TGTGCCAGTGATACCGGGGATGGAAGATCTGGAAGGACCCAGTACTTC	CASDTGDGRSGRTQYF
TRBD1	TRBJ1-1	-	TRBV5-5	TGTGCCAGCAGCTGGACAGGGACCCCTGAAGCTTTCTTT	CASSWTGTPEAFF
TRBD2	TRBJ2-3	-	TRBV9	TGTGCCAGCAGCGCTAGCGGTAGGGAGGATACGCAGTATTTT	CASSASGREDTQYF
TRBD2	TRBJ2-1	-	TRBV19	TGTGCCAGTAGTTTACTAGCGGGAGTAAAGGTCTTC	CASSLLAGVKVF
-	TRBJ2-6	-	TRBV18	TGTGCCAGCTCCAGGTTGTCTGGGGCCAACGTCCTGACTTTC	CASSRLSGANVLTF
-	TRBJ2-7	-	TRBV11-3	TGTGCCAGCAGCTTAGATGGGACATCCCCCCCAAGCGAGCAGTACTTC	CASSLDGTSPPSEQYF
-	TRBJ2-3	-	TRBV4-3	TGCGCCAGCAGCCAAGGGCCCGACACAGATACGCAGTATTTT	CASSQGPDTDTQYF
-	TRBJ2-1	-	TRBV11-2	TGTGCCAGCAGCTTACTAGCTACCAATGAGCAGTTCTTC	CASSLLATNEQFF
-	TRBJ1-5	-	TRBV19	TGTGCCAGTAGTATAGGGTACACCGATCAGCCCCAGCATTTT	CASSIGYTDQPQHF
-	TRBJ1-1	once	TRBV13	TGTGCCAGCAGCCCGACGGGAAGAACTGAAGCTTTCTTT	CASSPTGRTEAFF
TRBD2	TRBJ2-2	-	TRBV15	TGTGCCACCAGCAGAGATCGGGGGGGCGGGGAGCTGTTTTTT	CATSRDRGGGELFF
-	TRBJ1-3	once	TRBV6-4	TGTGCCAGCAGTCCGGGAACTGGAAACACCATATATTTT	CASSPGTGNTIYF
-	TRBJ2-3	-	TRBV29-1	TGCAGCGTTGAGGTGCGGGTGACTAGCACAGATACGCAGTATTTT	CSVEVRVTSTDTQYF
TRBD1	TRBJ1-2	-	TRBV12-3/TRBV12-4	TGTGCCAGCAGCCCGGGACAGGACTATGGCTACACCTTC	CASSPGQDYGYTF
-	TRBJ1-1	-	TRBV19	TGTGCCAGTAGTATCGCGGGATCAGAAGCTTTCTTT	CASSIAGSEAFF
-	TRBJ1-2	-	TRBV27	TGTGCCACACGCAACCTCGTGAGGGGCTACACCTTC	CATRNLVRGYTF
TRBD2	TRBJ2-1	-	TRBV6-4	TGTGCCAGCAGTTTACTAGCGGGGGAGTACAATGAGCAGTTCTTC	CASSLLAGEYNEQFF
TRBD1	TRBJ1-2	-	TRBV28	TGTGCCAGCAGCCTAAGGACAGGGGGCTACACCTTC	CASSLRTGGYTF
-	TRBJ2-7	-	TRBV5-4	TGTGCCAGCAGCTTTGGGCGGGAAGCCTACGAGCAGTACTTC	CASSFGREAYEQYF
-	TRBJ2-7	-	TRBV5-1	TGCGCCAGCAGCCCCCTGAATGAGGGCTACGAGCAGTACTTC	CASSPLNEGYEQYF
TRBD2	TRBJ2-7	-	TRBV19	TGTGCCAGTAGTCTCAAATTTCTAGCGGAGTACGAGCAGTACTTC	CASSLKFLAEYEQYF
TRBD1	TRBJ2-7	-	TRBV6-5	TGTGCCAGCAGTTATCGGAGCGACAGGGCCTACGAGCAGTACTTC	CASSYRSDRAYEQYF
-	TRBJ2-3	-	TRBV5-5	TGTGCCAGCAGCTTAACTCAACCCAGCACAGATACGCAGTATTTT	CASSLTQPSTDTQYF
-	TRBJ1-6	-	TRBV9	TGTGCCAGCAGCGTAGCTAGGAATTCACCCCTCCACTTT	CASSVARNSPLHF
-	TRBJ1-4	once	TRBV6-5	TGTGCCAGCAGTCGGGAAAAACTGTTTTTT	CASSREKLFF
-	TRBJ2-5	-	TRBV5-6	TGTGCCAGCAGCTTTACTGGGGGCGGGGAGACCCAGTACTTC	CASSFTGGGETQYF
TRBD2	TRBJ2-1	-	TRBV5-1	TGCGCCAGCAGCATCAAGCGGGAGGGCCTGACGGCCAATGAGCAGTTCTTC	CASSIKREGLTANEQFF
TRBD1	TRBJ1-5	-	TRBV28	TGTGCCAGCAGTTCCACAGGGGGACCGTCGCATAGCAATCAGCCCCAGCATTTT	CASSSTGGPSHSNQPQHF
TRBD1	TRBJ1-1	-	TRBV18	TGTGCCAGCTCACAACAGGGGGAAGCTGAAGCTTTCTTT	CASSQQGEAEAFF
TRBD2	TRBJ2-3	-	TRBV5-4	TGTGCCAGCAGCTGGGGGGGTGGCACAGATACGCAGTATTTT	CASSWGGGTDTQYF
TRBD1	TRBJ2-3	-	TRBV6-1	TGTGCCAGCAGTGATCGGGGGACAGGGGGCACAGATACGCAGTATTTT	CASSDRGTGGTDTQYF
TRBD2	TRBJ2-2	-	TRBV9	TGTGCCAGCAGCGTATCCGTAATCGGGCGGGGGGCCGGGGAGCTGTTTTTT	CASSVSVIGRGAGELFF